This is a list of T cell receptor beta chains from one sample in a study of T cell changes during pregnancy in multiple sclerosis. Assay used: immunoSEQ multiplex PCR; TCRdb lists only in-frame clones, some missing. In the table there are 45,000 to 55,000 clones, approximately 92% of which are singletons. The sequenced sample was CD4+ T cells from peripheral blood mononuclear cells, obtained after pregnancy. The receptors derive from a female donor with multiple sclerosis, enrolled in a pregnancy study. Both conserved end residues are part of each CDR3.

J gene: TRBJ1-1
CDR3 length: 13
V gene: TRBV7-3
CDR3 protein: CASSATMNTEAFF

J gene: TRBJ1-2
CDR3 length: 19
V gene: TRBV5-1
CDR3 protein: CASSKGQGARQVANYGYTF

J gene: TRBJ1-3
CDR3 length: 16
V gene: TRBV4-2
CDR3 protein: CASSQDLRAGRNTIYF

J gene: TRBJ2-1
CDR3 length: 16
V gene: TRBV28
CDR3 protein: CASSPYLAGGPSEQFF

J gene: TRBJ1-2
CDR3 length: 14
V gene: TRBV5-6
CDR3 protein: CASSPTGVMGGYTF

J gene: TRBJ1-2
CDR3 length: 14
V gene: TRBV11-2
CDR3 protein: CASSLSDRGGGYTF

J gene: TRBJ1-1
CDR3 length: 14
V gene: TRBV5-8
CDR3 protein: CASIVGQVNTEAFF

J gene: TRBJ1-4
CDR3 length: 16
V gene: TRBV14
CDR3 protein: CASSQDQGAPNEKLFF

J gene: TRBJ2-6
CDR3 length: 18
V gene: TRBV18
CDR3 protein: CASSPQSGRAAGANVLTF

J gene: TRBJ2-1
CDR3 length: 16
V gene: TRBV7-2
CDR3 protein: CASSSLGGFSYNEQFF

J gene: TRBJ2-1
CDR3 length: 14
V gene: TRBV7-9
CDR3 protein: CASSLGGQTSEQFF

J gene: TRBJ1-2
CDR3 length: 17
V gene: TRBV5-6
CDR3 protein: CASRKYTGFRTNYGYTF

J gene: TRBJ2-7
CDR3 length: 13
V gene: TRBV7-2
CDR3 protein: CASTKGGGYEQYF

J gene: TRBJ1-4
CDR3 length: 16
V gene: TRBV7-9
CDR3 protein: CASSSDRGGTNEKLFF

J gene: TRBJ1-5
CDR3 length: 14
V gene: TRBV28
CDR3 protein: CASSFLDRNQPQHF

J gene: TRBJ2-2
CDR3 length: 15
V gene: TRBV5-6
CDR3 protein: CASSLAGGPAGELFF